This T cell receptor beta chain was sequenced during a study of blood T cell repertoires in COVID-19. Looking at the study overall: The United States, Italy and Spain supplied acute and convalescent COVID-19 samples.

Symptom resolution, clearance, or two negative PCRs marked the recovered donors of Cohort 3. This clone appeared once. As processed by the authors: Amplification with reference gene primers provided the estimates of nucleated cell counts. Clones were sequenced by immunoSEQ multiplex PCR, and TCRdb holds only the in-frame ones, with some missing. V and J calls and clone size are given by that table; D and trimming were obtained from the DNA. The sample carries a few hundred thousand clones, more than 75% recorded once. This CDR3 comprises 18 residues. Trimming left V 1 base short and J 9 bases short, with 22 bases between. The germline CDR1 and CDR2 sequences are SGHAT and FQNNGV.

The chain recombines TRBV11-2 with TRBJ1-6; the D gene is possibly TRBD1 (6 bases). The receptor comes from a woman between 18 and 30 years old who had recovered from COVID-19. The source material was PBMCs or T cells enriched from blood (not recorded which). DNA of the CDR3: TGTGCCAGCAGCTTAGCTCCCCTACAGGGTAAAGTTGGTTCACCCCTCCACTTT. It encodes CASSLAPLQGKVGSPLHF.